Given below is one TCR beta chain in context. Its target is not known. Any gene name here is a mouse gene name. Read sequence stops 1 residue before the CDR3 end, and the germline J gene provides the missing end. Trimming took 4 bases from V and 4 from J; bases not matched to a gene: 4. Germline CDR1 SGHDT, CDR2 FRDEAV. The CDR3 has 14 residues. These data originate in a study of tissue T cells after allogeneic stem cell transplantation. Study observations and caveats: Limitations included a small, clinically heterogeneous cohort and limited sampling depth. In patients and mice, blood and spleen missed much of tissue repertoire. Shared clones across patients were few; motif clustering revealed tissue-specific shared signatures.

TCRdb's table, derived via immunoSEQ multiplex PCR, lists solely in-frame clones and lacks some. The sample lists tens of thousands of clones, over 55% seen once, with approximately 0.72% in the top ten. The chain couples TRBV14 to TRBJ2-2, with 7 bases lining up with TRBD1. This receptor was identified in a female BALB/c mouse in good health. Mouse MHC haplotype: H2-d. The sample was spleen. The sequenced part of the CDR3 DNA is TGTGCCAGCAGTCGACAGGGAGGCACCGGGCAGCTCTAC. This gives the protein CASSRQGGTGQLY. The full-length CDR3 reads as CASSRQGGTGQLYF.